This T cell receptor beta chain is from a study of shared clonotypes between healthy human individuals. Notes on the study in general: Clonotypes shared by all four sorted-subset donors had higher generation probabilities than non-shared clonotypes.

TCRdb's table, derived via immunoSEQ multiplex PCR, lists solely in-frame clones and lacks some. There are 800,000 to 1,200,000 clones in the sample; about four fifths occur only once, and about 0.52% lies in the top ten. This clone has a single count. Its antigen is unknown. Trimming cost V 0 bases and J 2 bases, with 8 bases left between them. The CDR3 totals 15 residues. Germline V gene lookup returns CDR1 LGHNA and CDR2 YNFKEQ. This receptor was obtained from a young man in good health. Some clones in this sample may be carry-over from other donors' samples. The rearrangement uses TRBV4-2 and TRBJ2-1, with a tentative D call TRBD2 (5 bases). The source material was memory CD4+ T cells from PBMCs. Subset reported: CD45RA-negative fraction. CDR3 DNA sequence: TGTGCCAGCAGCCAAGAAAGCGGAGCCTACAATGAGCAGTTCTTC. Amino acids: CASSQESGAYNEQFF.